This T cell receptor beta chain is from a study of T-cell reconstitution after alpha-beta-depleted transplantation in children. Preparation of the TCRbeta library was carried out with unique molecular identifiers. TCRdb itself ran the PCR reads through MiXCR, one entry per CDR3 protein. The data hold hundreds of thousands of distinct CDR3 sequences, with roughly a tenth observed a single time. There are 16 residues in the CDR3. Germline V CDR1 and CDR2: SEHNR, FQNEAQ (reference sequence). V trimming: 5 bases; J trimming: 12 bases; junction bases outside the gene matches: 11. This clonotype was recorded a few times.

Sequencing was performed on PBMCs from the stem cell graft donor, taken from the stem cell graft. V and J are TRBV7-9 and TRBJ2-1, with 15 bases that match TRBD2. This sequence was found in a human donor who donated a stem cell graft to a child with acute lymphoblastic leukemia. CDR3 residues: CASSGTGTSGGMVQFF. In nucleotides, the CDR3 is TGTGCCAGCAGCGGCACCGGGACTAGCGGGGGGATGGTGCAGTTCTTC.